The 13 T cell receptor beta chains below all came from one sample that was sequenced in a study of blood T cell repertoires in COVID-19. Here immunoSEQ multiplex PCR was the method, and the copy in TCRdb shows in-frame clones only, minus some. Here the sample spans roughly 100,000 clones, around 87% being singletons. The sample taken for sequencing was peripheral blood. The receptors were sampled from a human donor in a cohort sampled during active COVID-19.

The chain recombines TRBV28 with TRBJ1-1; 8 bases line up with TRBD1. CDR3 length: 15 amino acids. Germline-derived CDR1 and CDR2 are MDHEN and SYDVKM. V dropped 5 bases and J dropped 4; count of bases not matched to a gene: 9. The CDR3 coding sequence is TGTGCCAGCAGTCCGCGGACAGGGTATCCCACTGAAGCTTTCTTT. This translates into CASSPRTGYPTEAFF.

This clone was seen once. The V gene is TRBV6-2 or TRBV6-3, the J gene TRBJ2-7; 8 bases match TRBD1. Germline V gene sequence: CDR1 MNHEY, CDR2 SVGEGT. Germline trimming cut 5 bases from V and 0 bases from J; bases unmatched to any gene: 6. This CDR3 comprises 15 residues. The CDR3 coding sequence is TGTGCCAGCAGTATCGGGACAGGCCTCTCCTACGAGCAGTACTTC. It codes for CASSIGTGLSYEQYF.

The chain couples TRBV28 to TRBJ2-2, with 7 bases lining up with TRBD1. Germline loops: CDR1 MDHEN, CDR2 SYDVKM. The V segment lost 5 bases and the J segment 4 bases; nucleotides outside the gene matches: 13. The CDR3 has 17 amino acids. The CDR3 nucleotides read TGTGCCAGCAGTCCGGACTTAGGGGGCCGTGGCACCGGGGAGCTGTTTTTT. Its protein product is CASSPDLGGRGTGELFF.

The chain employs TRBV28 and TRBJ1-2; D is possibly TRBD1 (6 bases). Germline loops: CDR1 MDHEN, CDR2 SYDVKM. This CDR3 has 16 residues. Trimming removed 3 bases from V and 4 bases from J, with 18 bases in between. CDR3 coding DNA: TGTGCCAGCAGTTTGGGGCAACAGGGTCAAGGCTATGGCTACACCTTC. It specifies CASSLGQQGQGYGYTF.

The rearrangement joins TRBV6-5 to TRBJ1-4; 7 nucleotides line up with TRBD1. Trimming removed 5 bases from V and 5 bases from J; junction bases left unmatched: 5. CDR3 length: 14 amino acids. CDR1 MNHEY and CDR2 SVGAGI come from the germline V gene. In DNA form, the CDR3 reads TGTGCCAGCAGTCGGGACAGACGGAATGAAAAACTGTTTTTT. Protein product: CASSRDRRNEKLFF.

The chain links TRBV5-1 to TRBJ2-6; a weak D match, TRBD1 (6 bases). This CDR3 is built from 15 residues. The ends were cut back, 3 bases at V and 0 bases at J, with 7 bases in the middle. Germline V CDR1 and CDR2: SGHRS, YFSETQ. The CDR3, as DNA: TGCGCCAGCAGCTGGGACATCTCTGGGGCCAACGTCCTGACTTTC. Translated, it gives CASSWDISGANVLTF.

The V call is TRBV12-5, the J call TRBJ1-3, with D possibly TRBD1 on 5 matching bases. Trimming took 2 bases from V and 3 from J, leaving 11 bases between them. Germline assignment: CDR1 LGHNT and CDR2 FRNRAP. The CDR3 is made up of 15 amino acids. The CDR3, as DNA: TGTGCTAGTGGTTTGCCCGATAGGGGTGGAAACACCATATATTTT. Its translation is CASGLPDRGGNTIYF.

J is TRBJ1-1 and V is TRBV4-1; 7 positions agree with TRBD1. This CDR3 comprises 15 residues. The germline V gene has CDR1 MGHRA and CDR2 YSYEKL. Losses at the gene ends were 1 base for V and 4 bases for J; bases not matched to a gene: 6. As DNA, the CDR3 is TGCGCCAGCAGCCAAGTACAGGGGCCATCCACTGAAGCTTTCTTT. Its protein is CASSQVQGPSTEAFF.

V usage is TRBV7-9 and J usage is TRBJ1-6, with D possibly being TRBD1 (5 bases). Trimming pared 5 bases from V and 8 bases from J, leaving 7 bases between. The CDR3 totals 12 residues. CDR1 and CDR2 from the germline V gene are SEHNR and FQNEAQ (reference sequence). CDR3 region: CASSGGDSPLHF. The CDR3 DNA follows: TGTGCCAGCAGCGGGGGGGATTCACCCCTCCACTTT.

The rearrangement uses TRBV2 and TRBJ2-7; D possibly corresponds to TRBD1 (6 bases). Trimming took 6 bases from V and 3 from J, leaving 18 bases between them. The CDR3 consists of 15 residues. The germline V gene encodes CDR1 SNHLY and CDR2 FYNNEI. The CDR3 DNA follows: TGTGCCAGCAGACCACAGGGCTTCGCGCGCTACGAGCAGTACTTC. Its translation: CASRPQGFARYEQYF. Together with reference TRBV2 and TRBJ2-7, the CDR3 gives the full variable domain: EPEVTQTPSHQVTQMGQEVILRCVPISNHLYFYWYRQILGQKVEFLVSFYNNEISEKSEIFDDQFSVERPDGSNFTLKIRSTKLEDSAMYFCASRPQGFARYEQYFGPGTRLTVT.

The DNA of the CDR3 is TGTGCCAGCAGCTTAGGGCTTATCACAGATACGCAGTATTTT. It is translated as CASSLGLITDTQYF. The gene calls are TRBV7-6 and TRBJ2-3, with D unresolved. CDR3 size: 14 residues. In germline, CDR1 is SGHVS, CDR2 FNYEAQ. With 1 base removed from V and 2 bases from J, the gap between germline ends came to 7 bases.

The chain links TRBV2 to TRBJ2-1; TRBD2 agrees at 13 bases. The CDR3 is made up of 15 amino acids. V was pared by 7 bases and J by 10 bases, with 10 bases of the junction left unmatched. Germline V gene sequence: CDR1 SNHLY, CDR2 FYNNEI. CDR3 bases: TGTGCCAGCAAACTGGGACTAGCGGGATATCAGGAGCAGTTCTTC. The encoded protein is CASKLGLAGYQEQFF.

The chain combines TRBV5-1 with TRBJ2-5, with a possible D match to TRBD1 (6 bases). The germline gives CDR1 SGHRS, CDR2 YFSETQ. V was trimmed by 2 bases and J by 4 bases, leaving 12 bases between them. This CDR3 contains 14 residues. The CDR3 is CASSFQGSGETQYF. Here the CDR3 DNA reads TGCGCCAGCAGCTTCCAGGGGTCGGGAGAGACCCAGTACTTC.